This is a list of T cell receptor beta chains from one sample in a study of T cell repertoires in cytomegalovirus infection. Antigens of these TCRs are unknown. TCRdb passed the reads through MiXCR, listing each CDR3 protein once. The top ten clones hold approximately 17% of a sample with approximately 43,000 distinct CDR3 sequences, roughly 22% of them seen once. The specimen sequenced was PBMCs, sequenced either directly or after in vitro stimulation (not recorded which). The origin of the receptors is a human donor in good health (CMV status not recorded). Some clones in this sample may be carry-over from other donors' samples. The CDR3 runs from the conserved cysteine through the conserved F or W. The order of the fields is V gene, D gene, clone size, J gene, CDR3 DNA, CDR3 protein. A D gene is named only where the DNA matches it firmly. Clone size is stated in some rows and not others, as once, few, many or a class when expanded.

v_call: TRBV7-4; d_call: TRBD1; clone_size: -; j_call: TRBJ2-3; cdr3_nt: TGTGCCAGCAGCCGTCAGGGGGCTCGAAGCACAGATACGCAGTATTTT; cdr3_aa: CASSRQGARSTDTQYF
v_call: TRBV7-2; d_call: TRBD2; clone_size: many; j_call: TRBJ2-2; cdr3_nt: TGTGCCAGCAGCACCCCGGGACTAGCGGGAGATGGGGAGACCACCGGGGAGCTGTTTTTT; cdr3_aa: CASSTPGLAGDGETTGELFF
v_call: TRBV12-3/TRBV12-4; d_call: TRBD1; clone_size: -; j_call: TRBJ1-5; cdr3_nt: TGTGCCAGCAGTTTAGGGGACGGGACAGAACAGCCCCAGCATTTT; cdr3_aa: CASSLGDGTEQPQHF
v_call: TRBV7-2; d_call: -; clone_size: many; j_call: TRBJ2-6; cdr3_nt: TGTGCCAGCAGCTCCGACTCTGGGGCCAACGTCCTGACTTTC; cdr3_aa: CASSSDSGANVLTF
v_call: TRBV4-1; d_call: TRBD1; clone_size: many; j_call: TRBJ2-7; cdr3_nt: TGCGCCAGCAGCCAAGGGGACAGGTCCTACGAGCAGTACTTC; cdr3_aa: CASSQGDRSYEQYF
v_call: TRBV6-5; d_call: -; clone_size: many; j_call: TRBJ2-2; cdr3_nt: TGTGCCAGCAGTTACGGCTTCGGGGAGCTGTTTTTT; cdr3_aa: CASSYGFGELFF
v_call: TRBV6-1; d_call: -; clone_size: many; j_call: TRBJ1-4; cdr3_nt: TGTGCCAGCAGTCCAACGGCCAGTAATGAAAAACTGTTTTTT; cdr3_aa: CASSPTASNEKLFF
v_call: TRBV19; d_call: TRBD1; clone_size: few; j_call: TRBJ2-1; cdr3_nt: TGTGCCAGTAGTAGGGGACAGGGAAGGCCCTACAATGAGCAGTTCTTC; cdr3_aa: CASSRGQGRPYNEQFF
v_call: TRBV19; d_call: -; clone_size: -; j_call: TRBJ2-3; cdr3_nt: TGTGCCAGTAGTATCTACAGAGAGACAGATACGCAGTATTTT; cdr3_aa: CASSIYRETDTQYF
v_call: TRBV12-3/TRBV12-4; d_call: -; clone_size: many; j_call: TRBJ1-1; cdr3_nt: TGTGCCAGCAGTTTCCTAGGGATCATGAACACTGAAGCTTTCTTT; cdr3_aa: CASSFLGIMNTEAFF
v_call: TRBV7-8; d_call: -; clone_size: -; j_call: TRBJ2-2; cdr3_nt: TGTGCCAGCAGCTTAAACGGGATTGGGAACGGGGAGCTGTTTTTT; cdr3_aa: CASSLNGIGNGELFF
v_call: TRBV7-9; d_call: TRBD2; clone_size: -; j_call: TRBJ2-3; cdr3_nt: TGTGCCAGCAGCTTAGGTCGGCCTAGCGGACGCACAGATACGCAGTATTTT; cdr3_aa: CASSLGRPSGRTDTQYF
v_call: TRBV15; d_call: -; clone_size: many; j_call: TRBJ2-3; cdr3_nt: TGTGCCACCAGCATGGGGGGGCAAATAACGCAGTATTTT; cdr3_aa: CATSMGGQITQYF
v_call: TRBV7-9; d_call: -; clone_size: many; j_call: TRBJ1-4; cdr3_nt: TGTGCCAGCAGCCCACCTCTCCCGGAGCGAGCTGAAAAACTGTTTTTT; cdr3_aa: CASSPPLPERAEKLFF
v_call: TRBV20-1; d_call: -; clone_size: -; j_call: TRBJ1-4; cdr3_nt: TGCAGTGCTAGCACAATGAATGAAAAACTGTTTTTT; cdr3_aa: CSASTMNEKLFF
v_call: TRBV2; d_call: TRBD1; clone_size: -; j_call: TRBJ1-5; cdr3_nt: TGTGCCAGCAGCGAAGACAGGGGGTGGGAGCCCCAGCATTTT; cdr3_aa: CASSEDRGWEPQHF
v_call: TRBV7-8; d_call: -; clone_size: many; j_call: TRBJ1-6; cdr3_nt: TGTGCCAGCAGCCCAAACCCGAGGGCAGGGGATAATAATTCACCCCTCCACTTT; cdr3_aa: CASSPNPRAGDNNSPLHF
v_call: TRBV18; d_call: TRBD2; clone_size: many; j_call: TRBJ2-7; cdr3_nt: TGTGCCAGCTCACCACGGGCCCCGGGAAGCGGGATTTCCTACGAGCAGTACTTC; cdr3_aa: CASSPRAPGSGISYEQYF
v_call: TRBV11-2; d_call: TRBD1; clone_size: many; j_call: TRBJ2-3; cdr3_nt: TGTGCCAGCAGCTTAAACAGGGGTCGCACAGATACGCAGTATTTT; cdr3_aa: CASSLNRGRTDTQYF
v_call: TRBV14; d_call: TRBD1; clone_size: few; j_call: TRBJ2-7; cdr3_nt: TGTGCCAGCAGCTCGAGAGGACAGGGGATGGGCTCCTACGAGCAGTACTTC; cdr3_aa: CASSSRGQGMGSYEQYF
v_call: TRBV4-3; d_call: TRBD1; clone_size: -; j_call: TRBJ2-1; cdr3_nt: TGCGCCAGCAGCCAATTTGGACAGGGGTACAATGAGCAGTTCTTC; cdr3_aa: CASSQFGQGYNEQFF
v_call: TRBV7-6; d_call: TRBD2; clone_size: few; j_call: TRBJ2-5; cdr3_nt: TGTGCCAGCAGCTTACTTCTAGCGGGAGGAGGACAAGAGACCCAGTACTTC; cdr3_aa: CASSLLLAGGGQETQYF
v_call: TRBV20-1; d_call: TRBD2; clone_size: -; j_call: TRBJ2-5; cdr3_nt: TGCAGTGCTAGCGGGGGGGCGGGAGAGACCCAGTACTTC; cdr3_aa: CSASGGAGETQYF
v_call: TRBV7-2; d_call: TRBD2; clone_size: many; j_call: TRBJ2-5; cdr3_nt: TGTGCCAGCAGCTTACGGGGGGGGGATGGGGAGACCCAGTACTTC; cdr3_aa: CASSLRGGDGETQYF
v_call: TRBV12-3/TRBV12-4; d_call: TRBD2; clone_size: -; j_call: TRBJ2-5; cdr3_nt: TGTGCCAGCGGTAGCGGGGGGACCGGGGAGACCCAGTACTTC; cdr3_aa: CASGSGGTGETQYF
v_call: TRBV2; d_call: TRBD1; clone_size: many; j_call: TRBJ2-2; cdr3_nt: TGTGCCAGCAGTCGGACAGGGGGCTGGACCGGGGAGCTGTTTTTT; cdr3_aa: CASSRTGGWTGELFF
v_call: TRBV7-2; d_call: -; clone_size: many; j_call: TRBJ1-1; cdr3_nt: TGTGCCAGCAGCTTGGGGGATTGGGGCCAGGGGAAAGCTTTCTTT; cdr3_aa: CASSLGDWGQGKAFF
v_call: TRBV6-6; d_call: -; clone_size: -; j_call: TRBJ2-6; cdr3_nt: TGTGCCAGCGCCCTCCCTGGGGCCAACGTCCTGACTTTC; cdr3_aa: CASALPGANVLTF
v_call: TRBV2; d_call: -; clone_size: few; j_call: TRBJ1-6; cdr3_nt: TGTGCCAGCAGTGAAAGGTATGAGGGGCGTAATTCACCCCTCCACTTT; cdr3_aa: CASSERYEGRNSPLHF
v_call: TRBV27; d_call: -; clone_size: few; j_call: TRBJ1-1; cdr3_nt: TGTGCCAGCAGGGCTCTGAACACTGAAGCTTTCTTT; cdr3_aa: CASRALNTEAFF
v_call: TRBV7-2; d_call: -; clone_size: -; j_call: TRBJ2-3; cdr3_nt: TGTGCCAGCAGCCCTGGAGGGGGGAATACGCAGTATTTT; cdr3_aa: CASSPGGGNTQYF
v_call: TRBV27; d_call: TRBD1; clone_size: few; j_call: TRBJ1-5; cdr3_nt: TGTGCCAGCAGTTCCGGGACAGCTAACAATCAGCCCCAGCATTTT; cdr3_aa: CASSSGTANNQPQHF
v_call: TRBV7-9; d_call: -; clone_size: few; j_call: TRBJ1-4; cdr3_nt: TGTGCCAGCAGCTTAGGGTCAAGTTTGGACCCTCCGTTCAGGGAAAAACTGTTTTTT; cdr3_aa: CASSLGSSLDPPFREKLFF
v_call: TRBV9; d_call: -; clone_size: -; j_call: TRBJ1-2; cdr3_nt: TGTGCCAGCTGCGTAGGTGGTCAGCCCCGCGCGGGCTACACCTTC; cdr3_aa: CASCVGGQPRAGYTF
v_call: TRBV24-1; d_call: TRBD1; clone_size: few; j_call: TRBJ2-2; cdr3_nt: TGTGCCACCAGTGATTCGGGGACAGGGAGGTCCGAGCTGTTTTTT; cdr3_aa: CATSDSGTGRSELFF
v_call: TRBV7-2; d_call: TRBD2; clone_size: many; j_call: TRBJ2-7; cdr3_nt: TGTGCCAGCAGCCCCTGGGGGGTAGCGGGACCCACCGAGCAGTACTTC; cdr3_aa: CASSPWGVAGPTEQYF
v_call: TRBV6-1; d_call: TRBD2; clone_size: many; j_call: TRBJ2-1; cdr3_nt: TGTGCCAGCAGTCCCAGCGGGAGGGCCAACAATGAGCAGTTCTTC; cdr3_aa: CASSPSGRANNEQFF